This passage covers 15 T cell receptor beta chains from one sample sequenced in a study of control samples from healthy donors and cancer patients. TCRdb's table, derived via immunoSEQ multiplex PCR, lists solely in-frame clones and lacks some. The repertoire holds 99,000 or so clones, with roughly four fifths as singletons. Input material: blood. The receptors were gathered from a man aged 60-69 years in good health.

The V and J genes are TRBV20-1 and TRBJ2-7, with unresolved D. The CDR3 sequence is 10 residues long. Trimming cost V 5 bases and J 4 bases, with 6 bases left between them. The germline gives CDR1 DFQATT, CDR2 SNEGSKA (reference sequence). As DNA, the CDR3 is TGCAGTGCTGTGAATTACGAGCAGTACTTC. It is translated as CSAVNYEQYF.

This clone appeared a single time. The chain is built from TRBV3-1 (or the pseudogene TRBV3-2) and TRBJ1-3; 7 bases agree with TRBD1. V lost 1 base to trimming and J lost 0 bases; unmatched junction nucleotides: 3. Germline CDR1 is LGHDT and CDR2 is YNNKEL (reference sequence). The CDR3 is 16 residues long. The DNA for the CDR3 is TGTGCCAGCAGCCAAGGCCGGGACAGCTCTGGAAACACCATATATTTT. It codes for CASSQGRDSSGNTIYF.

The chain has TRBV27 and TRBJ1-5, with D uncertain. The CDR3 sequence is 15 residues long. CDR1 and CDR2 (germline): MNHEY, SMNVEV (reference sequence). The V and J ends lost 2 bases and 5 bases respectively, with 13 bases between them. CDR3 loop: CASSLAPSADQPQHF. CDR3 coding DNA: TGTGCCAGCAGTTTAGCCCCCTCGGCTGATCAGCCCCAGCATTTT.

The chain carries TRBV2 and TRBJ1-1, with D possibly TRBD1 on 5 matching bases. Germline CDR1 and CDR2: SNHLY and FYNNEI. The V end lost 4 bases, the J end lost 1 base, and 7 bases lay between the germline ends. The CDR3 extends over 13 amino acids. The CDR3 nucleotides read TGTGCCAGCAGTGGACAGCCGAACACTGAAGCTTTCTTT. Amino acids: CASSGQPNTEAFF. Looking up the rest from reference TRBV2 and TRBJ1-1 gives the full variable domain: EPEVTQTPSHQVTQMGQEVILRCVPISNHLYFYWYRQILGQKVEFLVSFYNNEISEKSEIFDDQFSVERPDGSNFTLKIRSTKLEDSAMYFCASSGQPNTEAFFGQGTRLTVV.

This sequence joins TRBV4-1 and TRBJ2-6; D call uncertain. Trimming cost V 1 base and J 0 bases, with 10 bases left between them. Germline loops: CDR1 MGHRA, CDR2 YSYEKL. The CDR3 covers 17 residues. The CDR3 loop is CASSQGSQHSGANVLTF. The DNA for the CDR3 is TGCGCCAGCAGCCAAGGCAGCCAGCACTCTGGGGCCAACGTCCTGACTTTC.

The rearrangement joins TRBV6-5 to TRBJ1-2; 11 nucleotides match TRBD1. V shed 5 bases, J shed 8 bases, and the junction held 4 bases outside the gene matches. Germline V gene sequence: CDR1 MNHEY, CDR2 SVGAGI. The CDR3 contains 13 residues. The CDR3 sequence is CASSRTGGSGYTF. In nucleotides, the CDR3 is TGTGCCAGCAGTAGGACAGGGGGCAGCGGCTACACCTTC.

The V and J genes are TRBV7-2 and TRBJ2-2; D is possibly TRBD1 (6 bases). Germline CDR1 SGHTA, CDR2 FQGNSA. The CDR3 length is 17 residues. Trimming pared 5 bases from V and 4 bases from J, leaving 20 bases between. CDR3 nucleotides: TGTGCCAGCAGCCCTTCTCGAGGACAGCGTTTCACCGGGGAGCTGTTTTTT. Translation gives CASSPSRGQRFTGELFF.

The V and J genes are TRBV2 and TRBJ1-2; possibly TRBD1 for D (6 bases). Per germline, CDR1 SNHLY and CDR2 FYNNEI. V was pared by 2 bases and J by 3 bases, with 7 bases between. The CDR3 extends over 13 amino acids. The CDR3 DNA is TGTGCCAGCAGTGAAAGGGGGGACTATGGCTACACCTTC. This codes for CASSERGDYGYTF.

V usage is TRBV7-9 and J usage is TRBJ2-3, with TRBD2 matching 10 bases. There are 18 residues in the CDR3. Per the germline V gene, CDR1 is SEHNR and CDR2 is FQNEAQ (reference sequence). V lost 2 bases and J lost 0; bases outside the gene matches: 8. CDR3 amino acids: CASSLPLAGALSTDTQYF. The CDR3, as DNA: TGTGCCAGCAGCTTACCCCTAGCGGGGGCCCTAAGCACAGATACGCAGTATTTT.

CDR3 sequence: CASSLGQANYGYTF. The CDR3 DNA sequence: TGTGCCAGCAGCCTAGGACAGGCTAACTATGGCTACACCTTC. This chain uses TRBV11-1 with TRBJ1-2; 7 bases fit TRBD1. CDR1 is SGHAT, CDR2 FQDESV, per germline (reference sequence). The V gene end was trimmed by 5 bases and the J gene end by 0 bases; junction bases not matched to a gene: 3. The CDR3 sequence is 14 residues long.

This rearrangement joins TRBV27 to TRBJ2-7, with 7 bases identical to TRBD1. CDR1 is MNHEY, CDR2 SMNVEV, per germline (reference sequence). This CDR3 spans 13 amino acids. V lost 6 bases, J lost 2 bases, and 4 bases stayed unmatched. The CDR3 region is CASSRQGTYEQYF. The CDR3 nucleotides read TGTGCCAGCAGCCGACAGGGTACCTACGAGCAGTACTTC.

The genes are TRBV30 and TRBJ1-1; possible D gene TRBD1, 5 bases. Trimming pared 2 bases from V and 6 bases from J, leaving 10 bases between. The CDR3 has 12 amino acids. Germline lookup yields CDR1 GTSNPN and CDR2 SVGIG (reference sequence). The CDR3 bases are TGTGCCTGGAGTATAGGAGGGGCTGAAGCTTTCTTT. It codes for CAWSIGGAEAFF.

The chain joins TRBV27 to TRBJ2-1; 10 nucleotides line up with TRBD1. CDR3 length: 15 residues. The junction had 8 bases not matched to a gene; V was cut back by 5 bases and J by 7 bases. Germline V CDR1 and CDR2: MNHEY, SMNVEV (reference sequence). The CDR3 sequence is CASSPRTGGSNEQFF. The DNA of the CDR3 is TGTGCCAGCAGTCCCCGGACAGGGGGAAGTAATGAGCAGTTCTTC.

The V and J genes are TRBV27 and TRBJ1-1; D is perhaps TRBD1 (6 bases). Germline V CDR1 and CDR2: MNHEY, SMNVEV (reference sequence). V gave up 6 bases and J gave up 2 bases, with 13 bases separating them. This CDR3 spans 14 amino acids. The CDR3 region has the DNA TGTGCCAGCAGCCCGGGACACCGAAACACTGAAGCTTTCTTT. Translation gives CASSPGHRNTEAFF.

The chain has TRBV7-2 and TRBJ1-6; possible D gene TRBD1, 6 bases. The CDR3 covers 17 residues. Germline CDR1 reads SGHTA; CDR2 reads FQGNSA. V was clipped by 1 base and J by 9 bases, with 19 bases between them. CDR3 coding DNA: TGTGCCAGCAGCTTAGAGGGGGGCCCCTCCCGAGGTTCACCCCTCCACTTT. Its protein product is CASSLEGGPSRGSPLHF.